This passage covers 27 T cell receptor beta chains from one sample sequenced in a study of T cell repertoires in cytomegalovirus infection. No antigens are known for them. TCRdb re-called the reads through MiXCR, storing one row per CDR3 protein. This table has hundreds of thousands of distinct CDR3 sequences, around 35% appearing once. This specimen consisted of cultured PBMCs, obtained from culture after CMV antigen stimulation. The receptors here all came from a human donor in good health (CMV status not recorded). Some clones in this sample may be carry-over from other donors' samples.

The chain couples TRBV6-5 to TRBJ1-3; D might be TRBD1 (5 bases). Trimming stripped 6 bases from V and 3 bases from J, with 9 bases between. This CDR3 has 13 amino acids. Germline V gives CDR1 MNHEY, CDR2 SVGAGI. The CDR3 protein is CASSWTFGNTIYF. The CDR3 DNA follows: TGTGCCAGCAGCTGGACATTTGGAAACACCATATATTTT.

This clonotype was seen more than once but under ten times. This sequence joins TRBV7-9 and TRBJ1-1, with 9 bases identical to TRBD1. The CDR3 sequence is 14 residues long. The V gene end was trimmed by 5 bases and the J gene end by 6 bases; junction bases not matched to a gene: 7. Germline CDR1 and CDR2: SEHNR and FQNEAQ (reference sequence). This CDR3 reads CASSGRDRESEAFF. The DNA of the CDR3 is TGTGCCAGCAGCGGCCGGGACAGGGAGTCTGAAGCTTTCTTT.

The rearrangement uses TRBV20-1 and TRBJ2-7; 8 positions match TRBD2. The germline V gene has CDR1 DFQATT and CDR2 SNEGSKA (reference sequence). The J segment lost 3 bases and the V segment lost 5 bases, leaving 9 bases of the junction unmatched. This CDR3 spans 14 amino acids. The CDR3 region is CSARISGSIYEQYF. For the CDR3, the DNA is TGCAGTGCTCGCATCAGCGGGAGTATCTACGAGCAGTACTTC.

This clonotype has a count of ten or more. This chain links TRBV11-2 with TRBJ2-3; 11 nucleotides agree with TRBD2. After removal of 4 bases from V and 2 bases from J, the junction contained 8 bases not matched to a gene. CDR1 and CDR2 from the germline V gene are SGHAT and FQNNGV. The CDR3 is 17 amino acids. CDR3 sequence reads: CASSSRLAGLITDTQYF. In nucleotides, the CDR3 is TGTGCCAGCAGCTCCCGACTAGCGGGACTTATCACAGATACGCAGTATTTT.

In its sample, this clonotype was seen a few times. The junction departs from the called germline gene at one end, perhaps through a read error. V is TRBV4-1 and J is TRBJ2-1; possibly TRBD1 for D (5 bases). Germline V gene lookup returns CDR1 MGHRA and CDR2 YSYEKL. The CDR3 loop spans 16 amino acids. The CDR3 reads CASSQEGIDRQNEQFF. The CDR3, as DNA: TGTGCCAGCAGCCAAGAAGGAATTGACAGACAGAATGAGCAGTTCTTC.

The chain combines TRBV10-3 with TRBJ2-7, with D possibly being TRBD1 or TRBD2 (7 bases each). Germline-derived CDR1 and CDR2 are ENHRY and SYGVKD. The germline V and J ends were trimmed by 10 bases and 3 bases, with 16 bases remaining between them. CDR3 size: 13 residues. The CDR3 DNA reads as TGTGCCAGCAGACAGGGAGGGGACTACGAGCAGTACTTC. Translating gives CASRQGGDYEQYF.

This clonotype came up a few times. The V and J genes are TRBV5-1 and TRBJ1-1, with 10 nucleotides matching TRBD1. The ends lost 6 bases at V and 8 bases at J; junction bases unmatched: 13. Germline-derived CDR1 and CDR2 are SGHRS and YFSETQ. This CDR3 spans 15 amino acids. CDR3 DNA: TGCGCCAGCACCCTGACCGGGACAGGGGCCGGCGAAGCTTTCTTT. Its translation: CASTLTGTGAGEAFF.

The chain recombines TRBV7-9 with TRBJ2-7, with 11 positions matching TRBD1. Germline CDR1 reads SEHNR; CDR2 reads FQNEAQ (reference sequence). This CDR3 has 15 amino acids. V trimming: 5 bases; J trimming: 2 bases; junction bases outside the gene matches: 5. DNA of the CDR3: TGTGCCAGCAGCCTGGACAGGGGGCGGGCCTACGAGCAGTACTTC. Its translation: CASSLDRGRAYEQYF.

The gene calls are TRBV6-6 and TRBJ2-7; possibly TRBD1 for D (6 bases). Germline lookup yields CDR1 MNHNY and CDR2 SVGAGI (reference sequence). The CDR3 covers 14 residues. The V end lost 6 bases, the J end lost 1 base, and 13 bases lay between the germline ends. In DNA, the CDR3 is TGTGCCAGCAGACGACAGGTGGTGTCCTACGAGCAGTACTTC. Encoded protein: CASRRQVVSYEQYF.

This clonotype was seen only a few times. The genes are TRBV28 and TRBJ2-4, with D possibly TRBD2 on 7 matching bases. V gave up 2 bases and J gave up 8 bases, with 25 bases separating them. The CDR3 totals 18 residues. Germline CDR1 is MDHEN and CDR2 is SYDVKM. The CDR3 DNA sequence: TGTGCCAGCAGTTTAAGGAGGGGGGGAGGGACCCCCCAGGACATTCAGTACTTC. Translated: CASSLRRGGGTPQDIQYF.

A note on this clonotype: A read error may account for a junction end that differs from germline. The chain employs TRBV6-2 or TRBV6-3 and TRBJ1-2; no reliable D call. The V gene's germline CDR1 is MNHEY and CDR2 SVGEGT. The CDR3 runs 12 residues. The CDR3 loop is CASSHPDQVNLF. CDR3 nucleotides: TGTGCCAGCAGCCATCCCGACCAGGTTAACCTCTTC.

Ten or more counts support this clonotype. One junction end does not reproduce the germline sequence, and a read error may be involved. CDR3 DNA: TGTGCCAGCAGTTTAGTCGGGAGAGAGACCCAGTACTTC. Its protein product is CASSLVGRETQYF. The rearrangement links TRBV7-2 to TRBJ2-5; possible D gene TRBD2, 6 bases. The CDR3 loop spans 13 amino acids. Germline CDR1 and CDR2: SGHTA and FQGNSA.

This clonotype was observed a handful of times. The rearrangement links TRBV7-8 to TRBJ2-1; possibly TRBD1 for D (6 bases). CDR3 length: 16 residues. The germline CDR1 and CDR2 sequences are SGHVS and FQNEAQ. Trimming left V 4 bases short and J 8 bases short, with 21 bases between. The CDR3 protein is CASSSPSLGANYEQFF. The CDR3, as DNA: TGTGCCAGCAGCTCACCTAGCCTGGGGGCCAATTATGAGCAGTTCTTC.

V gene TRBV19 combines with J gene TRBJ1-5, with D unclear. V was pared by 5 bases and J by 4 bases, with 15 bases between. The CDR3 runs 15 residues. The germline CDR1 and CDR2 sequences are LNHDA and SQIVND (reference sequence). CDR3 loop: CASSPVWLGNQPQHF. The CDR3 nucleotides read TGTGCCAGTAGTCCTGTGTGGCTTGGGAATCAGCCCCAGCATTTT.

The genes are TRBV20-1 and TRBJ2-1; the match to TRBD1 covers 8 bases. CDR1 is DFQATT, CDR2 SNEGSKA, per germline (reference sequence). V lost 3 bases and J lost 8; bases outside the gene matches: 3. The CDR3 sequence is 12 residues long. The CDR3 DNA is TGCAGTGCTAGCCTACAGGGGGATGAGCAGTTCTTC. The encoded protein is CSASLQGDEQFF.

This chain connects TRBV4-1 to TRBJ1-3; D unresolved. V lost 2 bases and J lost 4, with 6 bases in between. This CDR3 has 13 amino acids. Germline V gene lookup returns CDR1 MGHRA and CDR2 YSYEKL. The DNA of the CDR3 is TGCGCCAGCAGCCAATCTCGGGGAAACACCATATATTTT. Translating gives CASSQSRGNTIYF.

The gene calls are TRBV27 and TRBJ1-2; TRBD1 might be the D (5 bases). The V gene lost 0 bases and the J gene lost 8 bases, with 10 bases spanning the gap. Germline-derived CDR1 and CDR2 are MNHEY and SMNVEV (reference sequence). This CDR3 spans 13 amino acids. The CDR3 protein is CASSLSGPTGYTF. Written as DNA, the CDR3 is TGTGCCAGCAGTTTATCGGGACCTACAGGCTACACCTTC.

This clonotype appeared a few times. The rearrangement uses TRBV7-2 and TRBJ1-2, with 7 bases that match TRBD1. J gave up 10 bases and V 5 bases, and 4 bases lay outside the gene matches. The CDR3 is 11 amino acids. The germline V gene has CDR1 SGHTA and CDR2 FQGNSA. The CDR3 loop reads CASSAGQPYTF. The CDR3 nucleotides are TGTGCCAGCAGCGCGGGACAGCCCTACACCTTC.

The V call is TRBV3-1, the J call TRBJ2-5; 9 nucleotides line up with TRBD2. The CDR3 extends over 16 amino acids. With V trimmed by 1 base and J by 7 bases, 10 bases remained unmatched. Germline V gives CDR1 LGHDT, CDR2 YNNKEL (reference sequence). As DNA, the CDR3 is TGTGCCAGCAGCCAAGCTGGACTAGCGCCCTCGTTGACCCAGTACTTC. Residues: CASSQAGLAPSLTQYF.

The chain carries TRBV6-1 and TRBJ1-1, with D uncertain. V dropped 5 bases and J dropped 4 bases, with 14 bases sitting between them. From germline, CDR1 is MNHNS and CDR2 SASEGT. CDR3 length: 14 residues. Here the CDR3 DNA reads TGTGCCAGCAGTCCCCTAGAGGGCGGCACTGAAGCTTTCTTT. It encodes CASSPLEGGTEAFF.

As to this clonotype: The junction departs from germline at one end; a sequencing error may be responsible. The genes are TRBV4-3 and TRBJ1-2; D is unresolved. CDR1 and CDR2 from the germline V gene are LGHNA and YSLEER. There are 16 residues in the CDR3. CDR3 sequence (DNA): TGCGCCAGCAGCCAAGAGATTCGACCGCCTAACTATGGCTACATCTTC. It encodes CASSQEIRPPNYGYIF.

The V call is TRBV12-3 or TRBV12-4, the J call TRBJ1-1, with a tentative D call TRBD1 (5 bases). CDR3 size: 13 residues. V was pared by 5 bases and J by 10 bases, with 17 bases between. The CDR3 reads CASSQDTGGVAFF. The CDR3 DNA is TGTGCCAGCAGTCAGGACACGGGCGGTGTAGCTTTCTTT.

The chain combines TRBV7-2 with TRBJ2-1, with TRBD2 matching 10 bases. Germline V gene sequence: CDR1 SGHTA, CDR2 FQGNSA. With V trimmed by 2 bases and J by 2 bases, 6 bases remained unmatched. The CDR3 length is 17 residues. Here the CDR3 reads CASSLRPLAGAYNEQFF. In nucleotides, the CDR3 is TGTGCCAGCAGCTTAAGACCCCTAGCGGGAGCCTACAATGAGCAGTTCTTC.

The chain employs TRBV20-1 and TRBJ2-1, with 11 bases matching TRBD2. CDR1 and CDR2 (germline): DFQATT, SNEGSKA (reference sequence). CDR3 length: 15 residues. The junction had 7 bases not matched to a gene; V was cut back by 4 bases and J by 5 bases. CDR3 region: CSAMAGTSGNNEQFF. The CDR3 bases are TGCAGTGCTATGGCCGGGACTAGCGGAAACAATGAGCAGTTCTTC.

The V gene is TRBV7-2, the J gene TRBJ2-1, with a tentative D call TRBD2 (7 bases). Looked up from germline, CDR1 is SGHTA and CDR2 is FQGNSA. The CDR3 has 14 residues. Trimming pared 5 bases from V and 10 bases from J, leaving 18 bases between. The CDR3 loop reads CASSRMAGAREQFF. The CDR3 nucleotides are TGTGCCAGCAGCCGTATGGCGGGGGCACGGGAGCAGTTCTTC.

This clonotype showed up just a few times. The chain combines TRBV4-3 with TRBJ2-1; TRBD2 agrees at 9 bases. CDR3 length equals 16 residues. After removal of 1 base from V and 3 bases from J, the junction contained 4 bases not matched to a gene. Per the germline V gene, CDR1 is LGHNA and CDR2 is YSLEER. The CDR3, as DNA: TGCGCCAGCAGCCAAGCTGAACTAGCGGGCTACAATGAGCAGTTCTTC. Protein sequence: CASSQAELAGYNEQFF.

In this sample, this clonotype turned up a few times. V is TRBV18 and J is TRBJ1-3; D might be TRBD1 (6 bases). V shed 2 bases and J shed 0 bases, with 8 bases lying between them. The CDR3 length is 15 residues. Germline assignment: CDR1 KGHSH and CDR2 LQKENI. The DNA of the CDR3 is TGTGCCAGCTCACCAAGAGGGGGCTCTGGAAACACCATATATTTT. Translation gives CASSPRGGSGNTIYF. The entire variable domain, with the rest obtained from reference TRBV18 and TRBJ1-3, is as follows: NAGVMQNPRHLVRRRGQEARLRCSPMKGHSHVYWYRQLPEEGLKFMVYLQKENIIDESGMPKERFSAEFPKEGPSILRIQQVVRGDSAAYFCASSPRGGSGNTIYFGEGSWLTVV.